The T cell receptor beta chain under discussion was sequenced for a study of human T cells and chemical hapten exposure. This clonotype was observed a handful of times. Using its own MiXCR run on the RACE reads, TCRdb lists one record per CDR3 protein. The sample lists nearly 95,000 distinct CDR3 sequences; approximately 11% were seen once. Stated time point: patch test 2, 6 weeks after DPC sensitization. Treatment indicated: therapeutic diphenylcyclopropenone sensitization with weekly scalp DPC. V was pared by 5 bases and J by 1 base, with 5 bases of the junction left unmatched. This CDR3 is built from 15 residues. Germline V gene lookup returns CDR1 DFQATT and CDR2 SNEGSKA (reference sequence).

The sequence derives from a man aged 40-49 years with alopecia areata. Some clones in this sample may be carry-over from other donors' samples. The starting material was whole blood, obtained in connection with sensitization to the hapten diphenylcyclopropenone (DPC). V is TRBV20-1 and J is TRBJ2-7; TRBD2 aligns across 13 bases. CDR3 protein: CSASGLAGRSYEQYF. The CDR3, as DNA: TGCAGTGCTTCGGGACTAGCGGGAAGGTCCTACGAGCAGTACTTC.